This T cell receptor beta chain was sequenced during a study of T cell responses to AZD1222 COVID-19 vaccine. Study at large: Researchers grouped second doses given at about 4 or about 12 weeks into one pool.

Here immunoSEQ multiplex PCR was the method, and the copy in TCRdb shows in-frame clones only, minus some. Of 110,000 to 150,000 clones listed, roughly nine tenths are singletons. Overall study results and limits: Following two doses of AZD1222, Spike-specific TCR breadth and depth rose. Unmutated variant regions are reportedly targeted by nearly half of spike-specific TCRs. Among the donors, most were white British and more were female, and clonal diversity was possibly underestimated.

On this clone itself: The antigen is unknown.

V shed 2 bases and J 10 bases; nucleotides not matched to a gene: 8. The germline V gene encodes CDR1 MNHEY and CDR2 SVGAGI. This CDR3 spans 15 amino acids. The J gene is TRBJ1-6, the V gene TRBV6-5, with TRBD1 matching 7 bases. The origin of this receptor is an adult in good health. Sample: peripheral blood, taken on day 0 of AZD1222 vaccination. The CDR3 sequence: CASSYAAGGRSPLHF. As DNA, the CDR3 is TGTGCCAGCAGTTACGCGGCAGGGGGACGGTCACCCCTCCACTTT.